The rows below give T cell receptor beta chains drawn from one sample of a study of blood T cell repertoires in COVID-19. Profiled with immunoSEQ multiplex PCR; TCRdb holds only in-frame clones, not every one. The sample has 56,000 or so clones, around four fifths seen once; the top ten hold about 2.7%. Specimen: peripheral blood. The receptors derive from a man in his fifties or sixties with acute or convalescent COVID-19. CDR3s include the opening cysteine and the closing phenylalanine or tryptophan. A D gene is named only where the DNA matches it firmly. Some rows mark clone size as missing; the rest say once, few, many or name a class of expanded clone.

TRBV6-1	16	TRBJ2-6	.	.	CASSGRGYSGANVLTF	TGTGCCAGCAGTGGCAGGGGTTACTCTGGGGCCAACGTCCTGACTTTC
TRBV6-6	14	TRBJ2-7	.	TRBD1	CASSYRGGGYEQYF	TGTGCCAGCAGTTACCGAGGGGGCGGATACGAGCAGTACTTC
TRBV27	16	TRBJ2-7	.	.	CASSLSGPTESYEQYF	TGTGCCAGCAGTTTATCAGGCCCCACAGAGAGCTACGAGCAGTACTTC
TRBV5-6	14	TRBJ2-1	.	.	CASSFSGQSHEQFF	TGTGCCAGCAGCTTCTCTGGACAGTCCCATGAGCAGTTCTTC
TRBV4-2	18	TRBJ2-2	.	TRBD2	CASSQDLAGSTNTGELFF	TGTGCCAGCAGCCAAGATCTAGCGGGATCGACGAACACCGGGGAGCTGTTTTTT
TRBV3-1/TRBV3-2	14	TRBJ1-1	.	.	CASSHPGQGSEAFF	TGTGCCAGCAGCCACCCGGGACAAGGGTCTGAAGCTTTCTTT
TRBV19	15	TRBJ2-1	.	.	CASRRNRGSYNEQFF	TGTGCCAGTAGGAGAAATAGGGGGTCCTACAATGAGCAGTTCTTC
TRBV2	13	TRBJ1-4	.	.	CASSDSSGEKLFF	TGTGCCAGCAGCGACAGTTCCGGGGAAAAACTGTTTTTT
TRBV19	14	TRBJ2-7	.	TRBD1	CASSMNRGSYEQYF	TGTGCCAGTAGCATGAACAGGGGTTCCTACGAGCAGTACTTC
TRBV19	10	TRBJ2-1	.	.	CATPPGVQFF	TGTGCCACCCCGCCGGGGGTTCAGTTCTTC
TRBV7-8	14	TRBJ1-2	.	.	CASSLGGYRAGYTF	TGTGCCAGCAGCTTAGGGGGGTACAGGGCTGGCTACACCTTC
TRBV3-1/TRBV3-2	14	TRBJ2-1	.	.	CASSPDSFGGEQFF	TGTGCCAGCAGCCCTGACTCCTTCGGGGGTGAGCAGTTCTTC
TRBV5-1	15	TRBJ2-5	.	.	CASSLQGRDQETQYF	TGCGCCAGCAGCTTGCAAGGCAGGGACCAAGAGACCCAGTACTTC
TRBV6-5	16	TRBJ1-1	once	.	CASSYSTGETNTEAFF	TGTGCCAGCAGTTACTCGACCGGGGAGACGAACACTGAAGCTTTCTTT
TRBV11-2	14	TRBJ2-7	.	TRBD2	CASSLVGGGYEQYF	TGTGCCAGCAGCTTAGTTGGGGGGGGCTACGAGCAGTACTTC
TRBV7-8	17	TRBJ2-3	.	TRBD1	CASSSRTGGRSTDTQYF	TGTGCCAGCAGCTCCAGGACAGGGGGACGCAGCACAGATACGCAGTATTTT
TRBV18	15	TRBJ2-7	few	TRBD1	CASSPPTGKSYEQYF	TGTGCCAGCTCACCTCCGACAGGGAAATCCTACGAGCAGTACTTC
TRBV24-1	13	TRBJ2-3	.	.	CATNQRETDTQYF	TGTGCCACCAATCAGAGGGAGACAGATACGCAGTATTTT
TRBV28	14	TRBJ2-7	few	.	CASIGGGSPYEQYF	TGTGCCAGCATTGGGGGCGGGAGTCCCTACGAGCAGTACTTC
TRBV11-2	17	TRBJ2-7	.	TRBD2	CASSVFESRDYPYEQYF	TGTGCCAGCAGCGTATTCGAGAGCCGGGACTATCCTTACGAGCAGTACTTC
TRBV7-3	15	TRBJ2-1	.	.	CASSLAGRTDDEQFF	TGTGCCAGCAGCTTAGCAGGGCGTACGGACGATGAGCAGTTCTTC
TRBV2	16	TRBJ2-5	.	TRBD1	CASSEGRRTGSGGGDF	TGTGCCAGCAGTGAAGGGCGAAGGACAGGGTCAGGAGGAGGGGACTTC
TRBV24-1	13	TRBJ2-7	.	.	CATSAPQGIPLHF	TGTGCCACCAGCGCTCCCCAGGGGATCCCCCTTCACTTC
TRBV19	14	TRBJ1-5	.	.	CASKWGVRTQPQHF	TGTGCCAGTAAATGGGGGGTCAGAACTCAGCCCCAGCATTTT
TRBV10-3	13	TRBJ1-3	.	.	CAINQISGNTIYF	TGTGCCATCAATCAGATCTCTGGAAACACCATATATTTT
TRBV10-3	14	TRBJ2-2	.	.	CAIGGGTGRGELFF	TGTGCCATCGGCGGGGGGACAGGGCGAGGGGAGCTGTTTTTT
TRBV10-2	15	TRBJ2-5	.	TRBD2	CASSSVASGQETQYF	TGCGCCAGCAGTTCTGTGGCTAGCGGGCAAGAGACCCAGTACTTC
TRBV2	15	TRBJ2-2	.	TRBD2	CASSVLAGGTGELFF	TGTGCCAGCAGCGTTCTAGCGGGAGGTACTGGGGAGCTGTTTTTT
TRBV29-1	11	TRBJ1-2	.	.	CSVELNYGYTF	TGCAGCGTTGAACTTAACTATGGCTACACCTTC